The rows below give T cell receptor beta chains drawn from one sample of a study of early T cells in non-severe SARS-CoV-2 infection. TCRdb redid the calling of the 5' RACE reads with MiXCR, one entry per CDR3 protein. Of about 100,000 distinct CDR3 sequences in the sample, around 14% were seen once. Input material: whole blood. The receptors here all came from an adult who was a healthcare worker with PCR-confirmed SARS-CoV-2 infection or an uninfected control (not recorded which). CDR3s include the opening cysteine and the closing phenylalanine or tryptophan. D genes are given only for firm matches. Size is omitted from some rows. Given values are once, few, many or a class for expanded clones.

D gene: .
J gene: TRBJ2-7
V gene: TRBV7-2
clone size: .
CDR3 protein: CASSSTGRSEQYF
CDR3 DNA: TGTGCCAGCAGCTCCACAGGGAGGAGCGAGCAGTACTTC

D gene: TRBD2
J gene: TRBJ2-2
V gene: TRBV12-3/TRBV12-4
clone size: .
CDR3 protein: CASKQTSGDHGELFF
CDR3 DNA: TGTGCCAGCAAGCAAACTAGCGGGGATCACGGGGAGCTGTTTTTT

D gene: TRBD1
J gene: TRBJ2-3
V gene: TRBV6-5
clone size: few
CDR3 protein: CASRQRTGSTDTQYF
CDR3 DNA: TGTGCCAGCAGGCAGAGGACAGGAAGCACAGATACGCAGTATTTT

D gene: .
J gene: TRBJ2-1
V gene: TRBV7-2
clone size: .
CDR3 protein: CASSLTRAHNEQFF
CDR3 DNA: TGTGCCAGCAGCTTGACCAGGGCCCACAATGAGCAGTTCTTC

D gene: .
J gene: TRBJ1-4
V gene: TRBV6-6
clone size: many
CDR3 protein: CASSSVPWGSGEKLFF
CDR3 DNA: TGTGCCAGCAGTTCTGTTCCTTGGGGGTCGGGCGAAAAACTGTTTTTT

D gene: TRBD2
J gene: TRBJ2-1
V gene: TRBV11-2
clone size: few
CDR3 protein: CASRSPGLGYHEQFF
CDR3 DNA: TGTGCCAGCAGATCTCCGGGACTAGGGTATCATGAGCAGTTCTTC

D gene: TRBD1
J gene: TRBJ1-1
V gene: TRBV5-5
clone size: many
CDR3 protein: CASSPSTGQGNTEAFF
CDR3 DNA: TGTGCCAGCAGCCCGAGCACGGGACAGGGGAACACTGAAGCTTTCTTT

D gene: .
J gene: TRBJ1-4
V gene: TRBV29-1
clone size: many
CDR3 protein: CSAIHGATNEKLFF
CDR3 DNA: TGCAGCGCGATCCACGGGGCAACTAATGAAAAACTGTTTTTT

D gene: .
J gene: TRBJ2-5
V gene: TRBV7-6
clone size: .
CDR3 protein: CASSSNTNTETQYF
CDR3 DNA: TGTGCCAGCAGCTCCAACACAAACACAGAGACCCAGTACTTC

D gene: .
J gene: TRBJ2-1
V gene: TRBV7-9
clone size: .
CDR3 protein: CASILMGLGNEQFF
CDR3 DNA: TGTGCCAGCATTCTCATGGGGTTGGGGAATGAGCAGTTCTTC

D gene: TRBD1
J gene: TRBJ1-5
V gene: TRBV20-1
clone size: .
CDR3 protein: CSAGTGNQPQHF
CDR3 DNA: TGCAGTGCTGGGACAGGCAATCAGCCCCAGCATTTT

D gene: .
J gene: TRBJ2-7
V gene: TRBV19
clone size: few
CDR3 protein: CASSPTGSEQYF
CDR3 DNA: TGTGCCAGTAGTCCCACCGGGTCCGAGCAGTACTTC

D gene: .
J gene: TRBJ2-5
V gene: TRBV7-6
clone size: few
CDR3 protein: CASSLAPETQYF
CDR3 DNA: TGTGCCAGCAGCTTAGCGCCGGAGACCCAGTACTTC

D gene: .
J gene: TRBJ2-6
V gene: TRBV11-2
clone size: many
CDR3 protein: CASSLYGPSFSGANVLTF
CDR3 DNA: TGTGCCAGCAGCTTATATGGCCCAAGTTTCTCTGGGGCCAACGTCCTGACTTTC

D gene: .
J gene: TRBJ2-3
V gene: TRBV2
clone size: .
CDR3 protein: CASRDLASTDTQYF
CDR3 DNA: TGTGCCAGCAGGGATTTGGCTAGCACAGATACGCAGTATTTT

D gene: TRBD2
J gene: TRBJ2-3
V gene: TRBV4-1
clone size: many
CDR3 protein: CASSQRVSRGGRDTQYF
CDR3 DNA: TGCGCCAGCAGCCAAAGGGTATCGCGGGGGGGTAGAGATACGCAGTATTTT

D gene: TRBD1
J gene: TRBJ2-2
V gene: TRBV3-1
clone size: .
CDR3 protein: CASSHGVTGAGELFF
CDR3 DNA: TGTGCCAGCAGCCACGGGGTGACAGGGGCCGGGGAGCTGTTTTTT